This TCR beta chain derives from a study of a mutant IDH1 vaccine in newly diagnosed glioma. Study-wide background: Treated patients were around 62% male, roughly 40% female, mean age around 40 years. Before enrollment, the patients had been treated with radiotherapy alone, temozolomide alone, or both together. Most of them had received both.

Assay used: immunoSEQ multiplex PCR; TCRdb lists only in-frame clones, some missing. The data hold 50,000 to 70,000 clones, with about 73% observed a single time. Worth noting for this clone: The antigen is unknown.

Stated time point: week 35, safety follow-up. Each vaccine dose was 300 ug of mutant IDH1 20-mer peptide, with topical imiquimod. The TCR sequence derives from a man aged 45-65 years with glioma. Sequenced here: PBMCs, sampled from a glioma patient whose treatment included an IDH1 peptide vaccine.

The CDR3 loop is CSVAASGGSNNEQFF. CDR3 DNA: TGCAGCGTTGCGGCTAGCGGGGGGTCTAACAATGAGCAGTTCTTC. J is TRBJ2-1 and V is TRBV29-1, with TRBD2 matching over 11 bases. J lost 5 bases, V lost 4 bases, and 7 bases had no gene match. CDR3 length: 15 residues. Germline V gene lookup returns CDR1 SQVTM and CDR2 ANQGSEA.